One sample yielded the 30 T cell receptor beta chains listed below, sequenced in a study of T cell responses to AZD1222 COVID-19 vaccine. TCRdb keeps only in-frame clones here, not all; method: immunoSEQ multiplex PCR. The sample holds 120,000 or so clones, around 89% seen once. The sequences come from peripheral blood, collected on day 0 of AZD1222 vaccination. The receptors were gathered from an adult in good health.

This clone was seen a handful of times. CDR3 sequence: CAWRGDRPGGTEAFF. Written as DNA, the CDR3 is TGTGCCTGGAGAGGGGATCGACCCGGCGGTACTGAAGCTTTCTTT. The genes are TRBV30 and TRBJ1-1; perhaps TRBD1 as D (5 bases). The CDR3 sequence is 15 residues long. Trimming cost V 3 bases and J 5 bases, with 19 bases left between them. Germline V gene data show CDR1 as GTSNPN and CDR2 as SVGIG (reference sequence).

The chain uses TRBV3-1 (or the pseudogene TRBV3-2) and TRBJ1-2; D is uncertain. Germline V gene sequence: CDR1 LGHDT, CDR2 YNNKEL (reference sequence). V dropped 0 bases and J dropped 5 bases, with 7 bases sitting between them. The CDR3 length is 13 residues. In DNA, the CDR3 is TGTGCCAGCAGCCAAGATGGCAGATATGGCTACACCTTC. It encodes CASSQDGRYGYTF.

The chain carries TRBV5-4 and TRBJ2-7, with 11 bases that match TRBD1. Germline V gene sequence: CDR1 SGHNT, CDR2 YYREEE (reference sequence). V lost 3 bases and J lost 5; bases outside the gene matches: 7. CDR3 length: 15 residues. In DNA form, the CDR3 reads TGTGCCAGCAGCTGGGGTGGGACAGGGGGAGACGAGCAGTACTTC. It yields the protein CASSWGGTGGDEQYF.

V is TRBV7-2 and J is TRBJ1-5, with D tentatively TRBD1 (6 bases). Trimming shortened V by 3 bases and J by 5 bases, and 11 bases separated the two germline ends. Germline CDR1 is SGHTA and CDR2 is FQGNSA. The CDR3 has 14 amino acids. For the CDR3, the DNA is TGTGCCAGCAGCTTTACGCGGGGGCATCAGCCCCAGCATTTT. It codes for CASSFTRGHQPQHF.

J is TRBJ1-5 and V is TRBV29-1; D remains ambiguous. CDR3 size: 12 residues. V gave up 6 bases and J gave up 2 bases, with 8 bases separating them. The germline V gene encodes CDR1 SQVTM and CDR2 ANQGSEA. The CDR3 spells CSVQGGNQPQHF. CDR3 DNA sequence: TGCAGCGTCCAAGGCGGCAATCAGCCCCAGCATTTT.

The V gene is TRBV5-1, the J gene TRBJ2-5, with D tentatively TRBD1 (5 bases). V was cut by 4 bases and J by 0 bases, with 16 bases left in between. Germline values: CDR1 SGHRS, CDR2 YFSETQ. The length of the CDR3 is 16 residues. The CDR3 nucleotides read TGCGCCAGCAGCACCCGGGCAGGGCTGTACCAAGAGACCCAGTACTTC. Translating it yields CASSTRAGLYQETQYF.

The CDR3 bases are TGTGCCAGCAGCCAAGAAAGAGGGCATGGGGAGACCCAGTACTTC. This codes for CASSQERGHGETQYF. The chain carries TRBV14 and TRBJ2-5, with D perhaps TRBD2 (5 bases). V dropped 0 bases and J dropped 5 bases, with 13 bases sitting between them. CDR3 length: 15 residues. Germline CDR1 reads SGHDN; CDR2 reads FVKESK.

The chain is built from TRBV10-1 and TRBJ1-2, with a possible D match to TRBD1 (5 bases). The CDR3 covers 15 residues. V shed 2 bases and J shed 1 base, with 11 bases lying between them. CDR1 WNHNN and CDR2 SYGVQD come from the germline V gene (reference sequence). CDR3 protein: CASSESRDYNYGYTF. CDR3 bases: TGCGCCAGCAGTGAGAGCAGGGATTATAACTATGGCTACACCTTC.

In this sample, this clone turned up many times. The chain combines TRBV27 with TRBJ2-7, with 7 bases that match TRBD2. Germline-derived CDR1 and CDR2 are MNHEY and SMNVEV (reference sequence). Trimming at V came to 6 bases and at J to 6 bases, leaving 2 bases not matched to a gene. The CDR3 is made up of 11 amino acids. CDR3 residues: CASRGGGEQYF. The CDR3 coding sequence is TGTGCCAGCAGGGGCGGGGGCGAGCAGTACTTC.

The V call is TRBV21-1, the J call TRBJ1-5; the table's TRBD1 call for D was not verified on the DNA. TRBV21-1 is flagged as a pseudogene. The CDR3 consists of 15 residues. The CDR3 region has the DNA TGTGCCACGGATTCAGGGGGCTTCTGCAATCAGCCCCAGCATTTT. Its translation: CATDSGGFCNQPQHF.

About this clone itself: At the DNA level, this CDR3 is encoded by other sequences in the same sample as well. This chain joins TRBV18 and TRBJ2-5, with D hard to call. The germline V and J ends were trimmed by 4 bases and 1 base, with 7 bases remaining between them. CDR1 and CDR2 (germline): KGHSH, LQKENI. CDR3 size: 13 residues. This CDR3 reads CASSLGLQETQYF. Here the CDR3 DNA reads TGTGCCAGCTCACTAGGCCTCCAAGAGACCCAGTACTTC.

The chain employs TRBV5-1 and TRBJ1-2; no clear D. The germline V gene encodes CDR1 SGHRS and CDR2 YFSETQ. Trimming removed 1 base from V and 0 bases from J, with 10 bases in between. The CDR3 runs 15 residues. The CDR3 coding sequence is TGCGCCAGCAGCTTGAGCCAGGCGACTAACTATGGCTACACCTTC. This codes for CASSLSQATNYGYTF.

This chain uses TRBV19 with TRBJ1-1; tentative D call: TRBD1 (5 bases). The CDR3 extends over 14 amino acids. Germline lookup yields CDR1 LNHDA and CDR2 SQIVND (reference sequence). V lost 5 bases to trimming and J lost 1 base, with 11 bases between them. CDR3: CASSRWDQNTEAFF. Here the CDR3 DNA reads TGTGCCAGTAGTCGTTGGGACCAGAACACTGAAGCTTTCTTT.

This clone has a single count. V gene TRBV7-8 combines with J gene TRBJ2-2; D ambiguous. The CDR3 sequence is 16 residues long. Germline-derived CDR1 and CDR2 are SGHVS and FQNEAQ. Trimming shortened V by 3 bases and J by 4 bases, and 15 bases separated the two germline ends. The CDR3 nucleotides are TGTGCCAGCAGCTTCCGTTTATTCAATCCCACCGGGGAGCTGTTTTTT. This encodes CASSFRLFNPTGELFF.

This chain links TRBV7-2 with TRBJ2-1, with TRBD2 as a possible D gene (5 bases). Trimming took off 6 bases at V and 7 bases at J, with 19 bases between the two ends. From germline, CDR1 is SGHTA and CDR2 FQGNSA. The CDR3 extends over 15 amino acids. The CDR3 DNA follows: TGTGCCAGCAGGCCGCGGACTCCCACGGCGAATGAGCAGTTCTTC. This sequence encodes CASRPRTPTANEQFF.

The chain recombines TRBV18 with TRBJ2-1; 11 bases are a match to TRBD2. The germline gives CDR1 KGHSH, CDR2 LQKENI. This CDR3 has 17 residues. The trim removed 2 bases at V and 5 bases at J, leaving 8 bases unmatched. CDR3 nucleotides: TGTGCCAGCTCACCATCAACTAGCGGGGGAGTAAACAATGAGCAGTTCTTC. Residues: CASSPSTSGGVNNEQFF.

The chain combines TRBV5-1 with TRBJ1-1; no clear D gene. CDR1 is SGHRS and CDR2 is YFSETQ in the germline V gene. This CDR3 spans 15 amino acids. V was shortened by 0 bases and J by 1 base, with 10 bases between the two germline ends. The CDR3 bases are TGCGCCAGCAGCTTGGGAGTGTTTACGAACACTGAAGCTTTCTTT. Encoded protein: CASSLGVFTNTEAFF. The variable domain in full, completed from reference TRBV5-1 and TRBJ1-1, reads KAGVTQTPRYLIKTRGQQVTLSCSPISGHRSVSWYQQTPGQGLQFLFEYFSETQRNKGNFPGRFSGRQFSNSRSEMNVSTLELGDSALYLCASSLGVFTNTEAFFGQGTRLTVV.

This clone was found once. This sequence joins TRBV6-5 and TRBJ1-2; tentative D call: TRBD1 (6 bases). Trimming removed 4 bases at V and 7 bases at J, with 16 bases between. The germline gives CDR1 MNHEY, CDR2 SVGAGI. The CDR3 has 14 amino acids. The CDR3 region is CASSSWQGKAGYTF. DNA for the CDR3: TGTGCCAGCAGTTCTTGGCAGGGGAAGGCTGGCTACACCTTC.

CDR3: CASSLDMGRLYNEQFF. The CDR3 nucleotides are TGTGCCAGCAGTTTAGATATGGGGCGTCTCTACAATGAGCAGTTCTTC. The chain carries TRBV27 and TRBJ2-1; tentative D call: TRBD1 (5 bases). Deletions cut 2 bases from V and 3 bases from J, with 14 bases between. The CDR3 spans 16 residues. Germline CDR1 reads MNHEY; CDR2 reads SMNVEV (reference sequence).

The V gene is TRBV5-4, the J gene TRBJ2-3, with a possible D match to TRBD2 (6 bases). This CDR3 contains 13 residues. CDR1 and CDR2 (germline): SGHNT, YYREEE (reference sequence). V was cut by 1 base and J by 4 bases, with 7 bases left in between. This CDR3 is CASSLPSADTQYF. CDR3 DNA: TGTGCCAGCAGCTTGCCTAGCGCAGATACGCAGTATTTT.

In DNA, the CDR3 is TGTGCCAGTATGAAGGGGACTGCTAACTATGGCTACACCTTC. This encodes CASMKGTANYGYTF. This sequence joins TRBV19 and TRBJ1-2, with a possible D match to TRBD1 (5 bases). Germline-derived CDR1 and CDR2 are LNHDA and SQIVND (reference sequence). The germline V and J ends were trimmed by 7 bases and 0 bases, with 12 bases remaining between them. The CDR3 consists of 14 residues.

This chain uses TRBV19 with TRBJ1-6; D might be TRBD1 (5 bases). Trimming shortened V by 9 bases and J by 7 bases, and 19 bases separated the two germline ends. This CDR3 has 15 residues. The V gene's germline CDR1 is LNHDA and CDR2 SQIVND (reference sequence). CDR3 nucleotide sequence: TGTGCCAGCACAAGTTACCGGGACGGAAATTCACCCCTCCACTTT. As protein: CASTSYRDGNSPLHF.

This clone was observed many times. The J gene is TRBJ1-5, the V gene TRBV6-6, with D tentatively TRBD1 (6 bases). Germline V gene sequence: CDR1 MNHNY, CDR2 SVGAGI (reference sequence). The CDR3 is 17 residues long. V was shortened by 5 bases and J by 3 bases, with 20 bases between the two germline ends. This CDR3 reads CASSPTSGGANNQPQHF. The DNA for the CDR3 is TGTGCCAGCAGTCCAACTTCTGGGGGGGCGAACAATCAGCCCCAGCATTTT.

The J gene is TRBJ2-2, the V gene TRBV29-1, with 8 bases lining up with TRBD1. This CDR3 spans 16 amino acids. Germline lookup yields CDR1 SQVTM and CDR2 ANQGSEA. The junction had 10 bases not matched to a gene; V was cut back by 4 bases and J by 3 bases. The CDR3: CSVVSLDRDYTGELFF. The CDR3 DNA follows: TGCAGCGTTGTTAGTTTGGACAGGGATTACACCGGGGAGCTGTTTTTT.

The DNA of the CDR3 is TGTGCCATCAGTGAGGGGAGTGCTGGCTACACCTTC. This codes for CAISEGSAGYTF. V usage is TRBV10-3 and J usage is TRBJ1-2, with unresolved D. In germline, CDR1 is ENHRY, CDR2 SYGVKD. V lost 2 bases and J 7 bases, leaving 8 bases between the germline ends. This CDR3 is built from 12 residues.

The chain couples TRBV4-1 to TRBJ1-2; tentative D call: TRBD1 (6 bases). V lost 5 bases and J lost 6, with 13 bases in between. The CDR3 is made up of 13 amino acids. Germline loops: CDR1 MGHRA, CDR2 YSYEKL. CDR3 sequence: CASSSGAGDGYTF. In DNA, the CDR3 is TGCGCCAGCAGCTCAGGGGCCGGGGATGGCTACACCTTC.

The chain uses TRBV5-1 and TRBJ2-2, with a weak D call TRBD2 (6 bases). Per germline, CDR1 SGHRS and CDR2 YFSETQ. This CDR3 spans 16 amino acids. V lost 2 bases and J lost 0, with 11 bases in between. The CDR3 loop is CASSFGGAANTGELFF. The CDR3 DNA reads as TGCGCCAGCAGCTTCGGAGGGGCAGCGAACACCGGGGAGCTGTTTTTT. The full variable domain, its missing parts supplied by reference TRBV5-1 and TRBJ2-2, is KAGVTQTPRYLIKTRGQQVTLSCSPISGHRSVSWYQQTPGQGLQFLFEYFSETQRNKGNFPGRFSGRQFSNSRSEMNVSTLELGDSALYLCASSFGGAANTGELFFGEGSRLTVL.

The chain employs TRBV28 and TRBJ1-2; no definite D call. CDR1 and CDR2 from the germline V gene are MDHEN and SYDVKM. V was clipped by 8 bases and J by 1 base, with 11 bases between them. This CDR3 is 13 amino acids long. The CDR3 coding sequence is TGTGCCAGCGCTTGGGCCAGTAACTATGGCTACACCTTC. This gives the protein CASAWASNYGYTF.

This chain links TRBV2 with TRBJ1-2; 7 nucleotides match TRBD1. J was trimmed by 1 base and V by 6 bases; bases with no gene match: 8. The CDR3 has 15 residues. CDR1 and CDR2 from the germline V gene are SNHLY and FYNNEI. In DNA, the CDR3 is TGTGCCAGCAGGTTTTACAGGGGTCTTAACTATGGCTACACCTTC. This translates into CASRFYRGLNYGYTF.

J is TRBJ1-2 and V is TRBV2, with D perhaps TRBD1 (6 bases). V dropped 7 bases and J dropped 5 bases, with 17 bases sitting between them. Germline CDR1 and CDR2: SNHLY and FYNNEI. The CDR3 loop spans 14 amino acids. This CDR3 is CASKGSAGAYGYTF. Here the CDR3 DNA reads TGTGCCAGCAAGGGTTCGGCAGGGGCTTATGGCTACACCTTC.